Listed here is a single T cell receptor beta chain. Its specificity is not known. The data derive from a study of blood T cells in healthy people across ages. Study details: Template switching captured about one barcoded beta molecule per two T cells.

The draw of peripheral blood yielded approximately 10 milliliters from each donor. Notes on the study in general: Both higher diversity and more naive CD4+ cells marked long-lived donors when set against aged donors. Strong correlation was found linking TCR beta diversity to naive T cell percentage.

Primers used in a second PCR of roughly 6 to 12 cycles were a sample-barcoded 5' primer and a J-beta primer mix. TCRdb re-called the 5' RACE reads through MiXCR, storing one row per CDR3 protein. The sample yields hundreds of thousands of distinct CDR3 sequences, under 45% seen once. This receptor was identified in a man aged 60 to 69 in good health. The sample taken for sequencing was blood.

CDR3 DNA: TGCGCCAGCAGCTTGGAGGGTCCCCAATTCAATGAGCAGTTCTTC. This codes for CASSLEGPQFNEQFF. The J gene is TRBJ2-1, the V gene TRBV5-1; D gene uncertain. CDR3 length equals 15 residues. V dropped 0 bases and J dropped 6 bases, with 13 bases sitting between them. Germline CDR1 and CDR2: SGHRS and YFSETQ.